The next 6 T cell receptor beta chains were all read from a single sample in a study of vaccination and CD4 T cells after COVID-19. Treatment described: approximately nine-day PBMC culture with coronavirus spike peptide pools or control peptides (ViraFEST assay). Antigens for these TCRs are unknown. The Oncomine TCR Beta short-read assay sequenced DNA from cultured CD4+ T cells. In TCRdb, the PCR reads were re-called with MiXCR into one record per CDR3 protein. The table lists approximately 20,000 distinct CDR3 sequences, approximately 42% of them singletons, with about 26% in the top ten. Sequencing used CD4+ T cells from blood, cultured in vitro, obtained before SARS-CoV-2 vaccination. These receptors were obtained from a human donor who received a COVID-19 vaccine.

The V and J genes are TRBV6-1 and TRBJ1-2; D is ambiguous. The V end lost 3 bases, the J end lost 6 bases, and 11 bases lay between the germline ends. Germline assignment: CDR1 MNHNS and CDR2 SASEGT. CDR3 length equals 13 residues. CDR3 bases: TGTGCCAGCAGTGAGCCGAACCGGAATGGCTACACCTTC. It translates to CASSEPNRNGYTF.

The table lists this clonotype with a few counts. This rearrangement joins TRBV6-5 to TRBJ1-2; TRBD1 is a possible D gene (6 bases). The V end lost 2 bases, the J end lost 6 bases, and 16 bases lay between the germline ends. The CDR3 sequence is 15 residues long. CDR1 is MNHEY, CDR2 SVGAGI, per germline. The CDR3: CASSYGGATSHGYTF. In DNA, the CDR3 is TGTGCCAGCAGTTACGGGGGGGCAACTAGTCATGGCTACACCTTC.

Only a few counts were recorded for this clonotype. The CDR3 spells CASSYASGGGNSPLHF. DNA of the CDR3: TGTGCCAGCAGTTACGCATCAGGGGGCGGTAATTCACCCCTCCACTTT. The V call is TRBV6-5, the J call TRBJ1-6, with 8 bases aligning to TRBD1. This CDR3 comprises 16 residues. Per the germline V gene, CDR1 is MNHEY and CDR2 is SVGAGI. V gave up 2 bases and J gave up 6 bases; unmatched junction bases: 6.

Remarks on this clonotype: A junction end diverges from the germline sequence, so it may reflect a read error. V gene TRBV9 combines with J gene TRBJ1-5; D call uncertain. Germline V gene sequence: CDR1 SGDLS, CDR2 YYNGEE. The CDR3 sequence is 13 residues long. The chain's CDR3 is CASSVDGNHPQHF. The CDR3 DNA sequence: TGTGCCAGCAGCGTAGACGGCAATCATCCCCAGCATTTT.

The chain has TRBV7-9 and TRBJ2-4; unclear D gene. The CDR3 contains 13 residues. Trimming removed 2 bases from V and 5 bases from J, with 7 bases in between. CDR1 is SEHNR and CDR2 is FQNEAQ in the germline V gene (reference sequence). The CDR3 reads CASSLRSENIQYF. DNA for the CDR3: TGTGCCAGCAGCTTAAGAAGCGAAAACATTCAGTACTTC.

This chain joins TRBV20-1 and TRBJ2-2; 9 bases are shared with TRBD1. Germline assignment: CDR1 DFQATT and CDR2 SNEGSKA (reference sequence). The CDR3 sequence is 18 residues long. J was trimmed by 0 bases and V by 4 bases; bases with no gene match: 12. As DNA, the CDR3 is TGCAGTGCTATTCCCGGTACAGGGGGCTCTCCGAACACCGGGGAGCTGTTTTTT. It yields the protein CSAIPGTGGSPNTGELFF.